This T cell receptor beta chain was recovered during a study of cytomegalovirus exposure and HLA in healthy donors. Study conclusions and caveats: According to an earlier analysis, most TCR beta V segments yielded productive rearrangements about 87% or about 30% of the time. A later analysis reportedly found that, within productive TCRs, an Asian-associated ancestry cluster had fewer N-insertions than the mean observed across the roughly 700 donors. The study designated 160 or so TCR beta chains cytomegalovirus-associated. Most observed TCR sequences were rare, whereas some public TCRs were detected in many donors.

This clone has more than one count but fewer than ten. The antigen is not known. PCR used 60 Vbeta primers and 13 Jbeta primers. Generated by immunoSEQ multiplex PCR, the TCRdb table keeps only in-frame clones and is missing some. The profile shows 95,000 to 110,000 clones, 70% to 85% of them singletons. The CDR3 is 16 amino acids. Trimming took 1 base from V and 1 from J, leaving 11 bases between them. Germline V gene lookup returns CDR1 SGHDT and CDR2 YYEEEE. What was sequenced was PBMCs. This rearrangement joins TRBV5-6 to TRBJ2-2, with D possibly being TRBD1 (5 bases). The sequence derives from a male donor in good health and CMV-seronegative. The CDR3 DNA reads TGTGCCAGCAGCTTGCCTAGGCAGGGGAACACCGGGGAGCTGTTTTTT. The encoded protein is CASSLPRQGNTGELFF.